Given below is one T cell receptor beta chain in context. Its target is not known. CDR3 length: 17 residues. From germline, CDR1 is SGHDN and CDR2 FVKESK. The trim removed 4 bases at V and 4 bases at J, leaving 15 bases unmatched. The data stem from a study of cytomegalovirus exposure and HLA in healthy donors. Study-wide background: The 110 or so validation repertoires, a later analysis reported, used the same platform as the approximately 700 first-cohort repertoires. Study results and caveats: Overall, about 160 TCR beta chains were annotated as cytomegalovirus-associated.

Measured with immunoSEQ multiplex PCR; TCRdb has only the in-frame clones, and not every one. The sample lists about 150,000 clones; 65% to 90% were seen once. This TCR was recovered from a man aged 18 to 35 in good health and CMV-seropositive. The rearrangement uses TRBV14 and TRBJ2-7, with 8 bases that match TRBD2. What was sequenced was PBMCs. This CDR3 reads CASSRSLPTGGRYEQYF. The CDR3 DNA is TGTGCCAGCAGCCGATCACTTCCCACGGGAGGGAGGTACGAGCAGTACTTC. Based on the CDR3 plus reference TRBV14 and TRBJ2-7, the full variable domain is EAGVTQFPSHSVIEKGQTVTLRCDPISGHDNLYWYRRVMGKEIKFLLHFVKESKQDESGMPNNRFLAERTGGTYSTLKVQPAELEDSGVYFCASSRSLPTGGRYEQYFGPGTRLTVT.